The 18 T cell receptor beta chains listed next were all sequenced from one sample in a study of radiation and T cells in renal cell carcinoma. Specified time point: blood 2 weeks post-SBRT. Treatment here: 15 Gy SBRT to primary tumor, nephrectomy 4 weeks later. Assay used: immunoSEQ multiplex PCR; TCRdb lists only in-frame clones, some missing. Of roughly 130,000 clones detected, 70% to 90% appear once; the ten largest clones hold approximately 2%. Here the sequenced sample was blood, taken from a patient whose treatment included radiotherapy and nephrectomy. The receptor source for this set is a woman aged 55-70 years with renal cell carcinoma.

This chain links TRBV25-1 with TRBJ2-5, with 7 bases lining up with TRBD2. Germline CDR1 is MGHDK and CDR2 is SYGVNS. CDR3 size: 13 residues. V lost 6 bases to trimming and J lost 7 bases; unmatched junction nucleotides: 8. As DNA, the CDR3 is TGTGCCAGCAGCGGTACTAGCGTGGGGACCCAGTACTTC. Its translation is CASSGTSVGTQYF. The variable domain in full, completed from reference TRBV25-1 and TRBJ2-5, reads EADIYQTPRYLVIGTGKKITLECSQTMGHDKMYWYQQDPGMELHLIHYSYGVNSTEKGDLSSESTVSRIRTEHFPLTLESARPSHTSQYLCASSGTSVGTQYFGPGTRLLVL.

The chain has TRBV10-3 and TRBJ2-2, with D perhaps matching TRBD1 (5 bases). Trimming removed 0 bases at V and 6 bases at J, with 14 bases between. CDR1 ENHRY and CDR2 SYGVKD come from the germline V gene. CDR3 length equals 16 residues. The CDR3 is CAISESGAGFPGELFF. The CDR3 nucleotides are TGTGCCATCAGTGAGTCAGGGGCAGGGTTTCCCGGGGAGCTGTTTTTT.

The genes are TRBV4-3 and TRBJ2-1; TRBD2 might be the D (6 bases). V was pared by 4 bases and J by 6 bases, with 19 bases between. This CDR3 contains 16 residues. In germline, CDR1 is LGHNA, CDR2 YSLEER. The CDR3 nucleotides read TGCGCCAGCAGCCGCGCGGAGGGGAGCGGCTTCAATGAGCAGTTCTTC. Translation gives CASSRAEGSGFNEQFF.

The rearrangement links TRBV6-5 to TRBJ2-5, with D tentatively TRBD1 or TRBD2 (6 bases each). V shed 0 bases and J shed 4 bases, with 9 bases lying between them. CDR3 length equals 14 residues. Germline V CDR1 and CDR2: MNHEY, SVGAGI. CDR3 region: CASSYSGGSETQYF. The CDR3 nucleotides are TGTGCCAGCAGTTACTCGGGGGGCTCAGAGACCCAGTACTTC.

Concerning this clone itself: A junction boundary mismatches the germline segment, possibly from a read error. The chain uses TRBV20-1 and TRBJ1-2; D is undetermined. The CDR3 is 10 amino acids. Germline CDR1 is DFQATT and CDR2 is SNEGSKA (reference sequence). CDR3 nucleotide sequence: TGCAGTGCTAGCCACCCAGGACCCCCCTTC. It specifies CSASHPGPPF.

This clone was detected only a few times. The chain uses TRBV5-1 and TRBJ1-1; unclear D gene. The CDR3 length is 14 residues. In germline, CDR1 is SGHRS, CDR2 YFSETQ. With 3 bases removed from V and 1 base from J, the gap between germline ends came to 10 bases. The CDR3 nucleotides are TGCGCCAGCAGCTCGACGGCCGGGAACACTGAAGCTTTCTTT. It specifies CASSSTAGNTEAFF.

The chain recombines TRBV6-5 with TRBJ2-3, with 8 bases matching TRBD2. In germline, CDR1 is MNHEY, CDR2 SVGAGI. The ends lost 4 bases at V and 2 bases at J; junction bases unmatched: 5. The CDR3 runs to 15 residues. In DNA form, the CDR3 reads TGTGCCAGCAGTTCGCGGGGGGCCCCCACAGATACGCAGTATTTT. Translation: CASSSRGAPTDTQYF.

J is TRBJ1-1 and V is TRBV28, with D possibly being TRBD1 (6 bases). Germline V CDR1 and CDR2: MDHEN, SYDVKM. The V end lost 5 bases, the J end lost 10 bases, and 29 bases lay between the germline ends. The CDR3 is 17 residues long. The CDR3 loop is CASSPGGPITGPRGAFF. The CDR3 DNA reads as TGTGCCAGCAGTCCAGGTGGCCCAATCACAGGGCCAAGAGGAGCTTTCTTT.

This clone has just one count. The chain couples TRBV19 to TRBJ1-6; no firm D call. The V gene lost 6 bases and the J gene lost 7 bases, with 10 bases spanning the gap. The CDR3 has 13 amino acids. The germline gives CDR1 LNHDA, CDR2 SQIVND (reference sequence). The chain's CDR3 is CASSGPGNSPLHF. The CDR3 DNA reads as TGTGCCAGTAGCGGCCCTGGGAATTCACCCCTCCACTTT.

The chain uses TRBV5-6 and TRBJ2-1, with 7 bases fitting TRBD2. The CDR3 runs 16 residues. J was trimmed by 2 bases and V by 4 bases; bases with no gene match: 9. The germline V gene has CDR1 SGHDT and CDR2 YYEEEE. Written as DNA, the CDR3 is TGTGCCAGCAGCCTCCCGGCTAGCGGCACCTACAATGAGCAGTTCTTC. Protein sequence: CASSLPASGTYNEQFF.

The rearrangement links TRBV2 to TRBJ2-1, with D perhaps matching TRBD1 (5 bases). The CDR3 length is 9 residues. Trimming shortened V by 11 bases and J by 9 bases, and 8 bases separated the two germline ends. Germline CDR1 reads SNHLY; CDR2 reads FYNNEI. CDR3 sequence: CAWGGEQFF. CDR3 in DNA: TGTGCCTGGGGCGGTGAGCAGTTCTTC.

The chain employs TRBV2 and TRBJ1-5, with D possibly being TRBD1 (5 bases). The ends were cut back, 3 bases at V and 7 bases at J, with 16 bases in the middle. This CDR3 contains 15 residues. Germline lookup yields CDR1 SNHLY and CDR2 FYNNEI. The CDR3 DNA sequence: TGTGCCAGCAGTGATGGGGTGAGCTGGGGGCAGCCCCAGCATTTT. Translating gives CASSDGVSWGQPQHF.

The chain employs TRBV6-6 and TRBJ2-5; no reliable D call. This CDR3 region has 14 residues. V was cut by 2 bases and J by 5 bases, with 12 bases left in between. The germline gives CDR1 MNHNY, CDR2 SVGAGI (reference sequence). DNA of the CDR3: TGTGCCAGCAGTTACGGACCATCAAGTGAGACCCAGTACTTC. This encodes CASSYGPSSETQYF.

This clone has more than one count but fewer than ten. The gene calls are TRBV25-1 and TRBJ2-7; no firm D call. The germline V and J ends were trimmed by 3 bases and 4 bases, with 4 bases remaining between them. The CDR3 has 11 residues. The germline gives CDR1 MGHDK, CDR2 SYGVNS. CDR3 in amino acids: CASSDMYEQYF. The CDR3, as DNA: TGTGCCAGCAGTGACATGTACGAGCAGTACTTC.

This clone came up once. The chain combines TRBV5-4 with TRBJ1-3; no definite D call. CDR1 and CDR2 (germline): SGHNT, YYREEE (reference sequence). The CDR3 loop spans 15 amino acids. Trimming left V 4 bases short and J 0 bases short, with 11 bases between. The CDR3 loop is CASSPEAVSGNTIYF. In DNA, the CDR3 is TGTGCCAGCAGCCCGGAGGCAGTCTCTGGAAACACCATATATTTT.

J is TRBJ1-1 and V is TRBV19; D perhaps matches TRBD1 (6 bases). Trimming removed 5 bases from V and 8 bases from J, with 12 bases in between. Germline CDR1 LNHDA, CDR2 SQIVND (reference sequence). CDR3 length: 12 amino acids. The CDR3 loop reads CASSATGLEAFF. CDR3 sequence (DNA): TGTGCCAGTAGTGCCACAGGGTTGGAAGCTTTCTTT.

The CDR3 is CASSRGWGEAFF. CDR3 DNA: TGTGCCAGCAGTCGCGGGTGGGGTGAAGCTTTCTTT. The chain is built from TRBV7-9 and TRBJ1-1; D gene unclear. The germline V gene has CDR1 SEHNR and CDR2 FQNEAQ (reference sequence). This CDR3 region has 12 residues. V lost 6 bases and J lost 7, with 12 bases in between.

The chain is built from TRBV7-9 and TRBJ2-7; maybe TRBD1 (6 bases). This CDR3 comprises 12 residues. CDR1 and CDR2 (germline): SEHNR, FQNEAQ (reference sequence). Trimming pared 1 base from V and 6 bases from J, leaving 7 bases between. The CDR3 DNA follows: TGTGCCAGCAGCTTAGGCAGGGGCGAGCAGTACTTC. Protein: CASSLGRGEQYF.